This T cell receptor beta chain was sequenced during a study of blood T cells in healthy people across ages (dated by TCRdb to 2015 to 2017). For the wider study: In model experiments, template switching captured roughly one uniquely barcoded TCR beta cDNA molecule for every two T cells. The donors were split into four age groups: young (average about 16 years), middle-aged (39), aged (around 67) and long-lived (roughly 88). Using the same blood draw, the study looked at two additional independent replicas of 1 million unique cDNA reads for two donors, one aged 18 to 30 and the other aged 80 or older. Using deep sequencing normalized with unique cDNA molecular identifiers, the study measured how TCR beta repertoire diversity changes with age. To avoid experimental bias, donors of different ages were randomly spread across the sequencing lanes. The research as a whole found: As age increased, observed TCR beta diversity per million T cells dropped in a roughly linear way, and a significant reduction was already evident by age about 40. Compared with the aged group, more naive CD4+ T cells, fewer expanded clones and increased TCR diversity were shown by the long-lived group, suggesting age selection. Estimates of total diversity from one million sequenced T cells were regarded as lower bounds and underestimates. Since profiling was done on bulk unsorted PBMCs, naive and antigen-experienced compartments could not be conclusively compared. Because donor CMV infection status was unknown, age-related changes in expanded clonotypes were potentially confounded. A strong correlation was found between observed TCR beta diversity and the percentage of naive T cells measured by flow cytometry.

A word on this clonotype: What this receptor recognizes is not known. Base quality data are lacking; no much larger clone is found one base away.

The donors were roughly 39 Caucasian individuals from Russia, aged 6 to 90 years, who were systemically healthy. Approximately 9.3 milliliters of peripheral blood were drawn from each donor into EDTA-treated Vacutainer tubes. Ficoll-Paque density-gradient centrifugation was used to isolate PBMCs, with at least 7 million per sample. Total RNA was extracted from PBMCs with Trizol reagent, with at least 6 micrograms obtained per sample. For every donor, flow cytometry on a PBMC aliquot measured the percentage of naive CD45RAhigh/CD27high T cells. Library preparation was by 5' RACE. Sequencing relied on an Illumina HiSeq 2500. A second PCR of roughly 7 to 11 cycles was performed with a sample-barcoded 5' primer and a J-beta primer mix. Each TCR beta cDNA molecule received a unique molecular identifier from a template-switch 5' adaptor carrying 12 random nucleotides. At least 2.5 million CDR3-containing paired-end reads were obtained from each sample. First-strand cDNA synthesis was performed from all RNA using the Mint cDNA synthesis kit, with priming by a TRBC-specific oligonucleotide. All cDNA was treated with uracil-DNA glycosylase and then went through a first 18-cycle PCR with the universal primers M1SS and BC2_uni_R. The paper's processing steps were these. Each sample was normalized by randomly selecting 1 million high-quality reads, each carrying a distinct molecular identifier. Reads with shared molecular identifiers were discarded instead of being binned into consensus sequences. MiTCR, set to a Q25 quality threshold and the strictest error-elimination algorithm, was used for CDR3 identification, clonotype clustering and error correction. A nonparametric unseen species model with Euler transformation was used to estimate a lower bound on total TCR beta diversity. The raw public data were reprocessed by TCRdb itself: fastp quality trimming at Q25, MiXCR clonotype calling, in-frame beta chains only. One record per CDR3 amino acid sequence lists the most common genes and DNA. TCRdb's processing, not the study's, gives the V and J calls here. In all, the sample holds some 710,000 distinct CDR3 sequences, and 22% of those were seen once. The ten largest clones add up to about 22% of the sample.

At the junction V is shortened by 1 base and J by 8 bases, with 12 bases in between. From the germline V gene (reference sequence), CDR1 is GTSNPN and CDR2 is SVGIG. Including the terminal cysteine and phenylalanine, the CDR3 comprises 13 residues. Just the 39-base CDR3 DNA is kept, in frame starting at base 1. The source is a man aged 70 or older in good health. Sequencing used blood. The chain joins TRBV30 to TRBJ2-1; there is no confident call for the D gene. The DNA sequence is TGTGCCTGGAGTGGGGTAGATCCCCATGAGCAGTTCTTC. Translated, it gives CAWSGVDPHEQFF.